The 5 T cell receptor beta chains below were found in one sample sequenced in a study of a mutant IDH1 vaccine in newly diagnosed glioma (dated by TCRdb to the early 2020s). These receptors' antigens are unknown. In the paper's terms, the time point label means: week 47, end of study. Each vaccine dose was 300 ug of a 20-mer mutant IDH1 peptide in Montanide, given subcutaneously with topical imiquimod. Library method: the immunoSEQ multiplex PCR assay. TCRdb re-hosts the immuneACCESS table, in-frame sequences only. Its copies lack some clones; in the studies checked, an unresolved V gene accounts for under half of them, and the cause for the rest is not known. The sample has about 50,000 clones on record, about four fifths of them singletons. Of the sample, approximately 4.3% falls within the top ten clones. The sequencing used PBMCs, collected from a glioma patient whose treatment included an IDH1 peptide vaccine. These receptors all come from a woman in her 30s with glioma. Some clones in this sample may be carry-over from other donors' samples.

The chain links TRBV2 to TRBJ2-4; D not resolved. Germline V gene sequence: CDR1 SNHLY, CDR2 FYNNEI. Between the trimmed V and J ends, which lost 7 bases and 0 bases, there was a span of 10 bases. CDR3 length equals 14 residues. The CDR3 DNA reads TGTGCCAGCAATCCCGATGTAGCCAAAAACATTCAGTACTTC. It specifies CASNPDVAKNIQYF.

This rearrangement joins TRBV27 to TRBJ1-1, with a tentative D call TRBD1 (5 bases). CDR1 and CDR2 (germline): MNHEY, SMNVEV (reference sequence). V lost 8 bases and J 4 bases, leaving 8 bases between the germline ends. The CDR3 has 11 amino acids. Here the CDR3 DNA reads TGTGCCAGCGCAGGGAGCACTGAAGCTTTCTTT. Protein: CASAGSTEAFF.

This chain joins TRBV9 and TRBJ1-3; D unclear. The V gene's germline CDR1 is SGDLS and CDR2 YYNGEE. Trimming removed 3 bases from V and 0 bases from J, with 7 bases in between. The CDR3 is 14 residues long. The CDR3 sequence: CASSGSPSGNTIYF. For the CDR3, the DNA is TGTGCCAGCAGCGGGTCCCCCTCTGGAAACACCATATATTTT.

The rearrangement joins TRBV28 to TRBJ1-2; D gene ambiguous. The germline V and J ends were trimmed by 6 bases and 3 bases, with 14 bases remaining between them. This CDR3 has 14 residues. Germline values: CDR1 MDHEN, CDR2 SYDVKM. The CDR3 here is CASSSLTRDYGYTF. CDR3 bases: TGTGCCAGCAGCTCCCTGACAAGGGACTATGGCTACACCTTC.

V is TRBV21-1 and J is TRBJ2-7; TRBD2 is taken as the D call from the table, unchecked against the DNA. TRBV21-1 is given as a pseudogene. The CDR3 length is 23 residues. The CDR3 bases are TGTGCCGGGTCCGTCTCACAGGGAACGCGGGAGAATGGCGCCGGCGGGTTAATCTACGAGCAGTACTTC. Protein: CAGSVSQGTRENGAGGLIYEQYF.